These T cell receptor beta chains were read from a single sample in a study of beta chain features in type 1 diabetes. Using immunoSEQ multiplex PCR, the repertoire was profiled, and TCRdb retains in-frame clones only, with some absent. Counted here are a few hundred thousand clones, 27% occurring once; the ten biggest clones make up 3.5% to 4.5%. The sample consisted of central memory CD4+ T cells from blood. The receptors were sampled from a man between 25 and 39 years old in good health. CDR3s leave out the opening cysteine and the closing phenylalanine or tryptophan. Each record gives: clone size, V gene, J gene, CDR3 protein. Size values are once, few and many counts, or a class for expanded clones, and some rows have none.

size: -; V: TRBV9; J: TRBJ2-3; CDR3: ASSVAREDTQY
size: few; V: TRBV6-5; J: TRBJ2-7; CDR3: ASSYNVDGEQY
size: -; V: TRBV28; J: TRBJ2-1; CDR3: ASSSPSGGRNNEQF
size: -; V: TRBV18; J: TRBJ2-1; CDR3: ATQAGGSYNEQF
size: -; V: TRBV14; J: TRBJ1-1; CDR3: ASSQAGLYTEAF
size: few; V: TRBV29-1; J: TRBJ2-1; CDR3: SVSSLAALNEQF
size: -; V: TRBV7-2; J: TRBJ2-7; CDR3: ASSLGSGAYEQY
size: few; V: TRBV19; J: TRBJ1-6; CDR3: ASSTHGVNSPLH
size: -; V: TRBV5-8; J: TRBJ2-5; CDR3: ASSADIRETQY
size: -; V: TRBV7-2; J: TRBJ2-6; CDR3: ASSLDVGANVLT
size: once; V: TRBV10-2; J: TRBJ2-7; CDR3: ASIRQGNEQY
size: few; V: TRBV19; J: TRBJ1-5; CDR3: ASSHRQGDGSNQPQH
size: -; V: TRBV5-1; J: TRBJ1-1; CDR3: ASSGGQWNTEAF
size: few; V: TRBV10-2; J: TRBJ2-4; CDR3: ASSEGERNIQY
size: -; V: TRBV9; J: TRBJ2-7; CDR3: ASSVGTGSSYEQY
size: few; V: TRBV28; J: TRBJ2-3; CDR3: ASSSPGLFEAGTQY
size: few; V: TRBV5-1; J: TRBJ1-1; CDR3: ASRGTSNTEAF
size: few; V: TRBV30; J: TRBJ1-1; CDR3: AWSRVNEAF
size: few; V: TRBV7-9; J: TRBJ2-1; CDR3: ASSSTRRGGEDNEQF
size: -; V: TRBV15; J: TRBJ2-1; CDR3: ATSSNRDYNEQF
size: few; V: TRBV25-1; J: TRBJ1-6; CDR3: ASSDGTGNSPLH
size: -; V: TRBV30; J: TRBJ2-1; CDR3: AWSVAIAGGRGLTYNEQF
size: -; V: TRBV30; J: TRBJ2-5; CDR3: AFRGRKTQY
size: -; V: TRBV6-1; J: TRBJ1-1; CDR3: ASSERGNEAF
size: few; V: TRBV28; J: TRBJ1-1; CDR3: ATTGREHGEAF
size: once; V: TRBV2; J: TRBJ1-4; CDR3: ASSGMGSDNEKLF
size: -; V: TRBV6-5; J: TRBJ1-2; CDR3: ASSYGGYGYT
size: few; V: TRBV7-9; J: TRBJ2-1; CDR3: ASSFRQSSYNEQF
size: -; V: TRBV10-3; J: TRBJ1-6; CDR3: AISELMGNSPLH
size: -; V: TRBV4-1; J: TRBJ2-1; CDR3: ASSYLAGTASSYNEQF
size: few; V: TRBV6-6; J: TRBJ2-5; CDR3: ASSYSGRSQETQY
size: few; V: TRBV5-4; J: TRBJ2-3; CDR3: ASSETSGSTDTQY
size: few; V: TRBV5-4; J: TRBJ2-4; CDR3: ASSTGGGKNIQY
size: few; V: TRBV11-2; J: TRBJ1-1; CDR3: ASSPQGRAEAF
size: once; V: TRBV9; J: TRBJ2-3; CDR3: ASRGGTDTQY
size: once; V: TRBV7-8; J: TRBJ2-5; CDR3: ASSLQPQETQY